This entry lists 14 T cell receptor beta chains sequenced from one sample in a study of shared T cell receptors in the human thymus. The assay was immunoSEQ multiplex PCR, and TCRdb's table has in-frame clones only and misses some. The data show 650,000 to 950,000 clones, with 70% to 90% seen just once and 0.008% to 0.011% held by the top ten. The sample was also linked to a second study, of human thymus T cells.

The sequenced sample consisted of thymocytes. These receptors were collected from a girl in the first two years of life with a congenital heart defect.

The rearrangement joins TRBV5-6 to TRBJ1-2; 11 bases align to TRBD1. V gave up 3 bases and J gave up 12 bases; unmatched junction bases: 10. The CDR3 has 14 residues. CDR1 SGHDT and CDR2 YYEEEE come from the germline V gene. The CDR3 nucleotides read TGTGCCAGCAGCTCCAAAGGACAGGGGGCAAAGGACACCTTC. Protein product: CASSSKGQGAKDTF. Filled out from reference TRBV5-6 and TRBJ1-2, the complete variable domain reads DAGVTQSPTHLIKTRGQQVTLRCSPKSGHDTVSWYQQALGQGPQFIFQYYEEEERQRGNFPDRFSGHQFPNYSSELNVNALLLGDSALYLCASSSKGQGAKDTFGSGTRLTVV.

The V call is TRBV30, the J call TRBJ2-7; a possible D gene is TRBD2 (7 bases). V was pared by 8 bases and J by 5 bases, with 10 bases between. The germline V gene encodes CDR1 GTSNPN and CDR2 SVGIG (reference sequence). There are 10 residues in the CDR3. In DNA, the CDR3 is TGTGCCGGGGGGGGCAACGAGCAGTACTTC. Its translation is CAGGGNEQYF.

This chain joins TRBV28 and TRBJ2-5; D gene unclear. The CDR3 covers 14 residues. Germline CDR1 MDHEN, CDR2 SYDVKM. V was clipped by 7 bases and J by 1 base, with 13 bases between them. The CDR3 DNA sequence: TGTGCCAGCACCCCCGGTAAACCCCAAGAGACCCAGTACTTC. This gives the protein CASTPGKPQETQYF.

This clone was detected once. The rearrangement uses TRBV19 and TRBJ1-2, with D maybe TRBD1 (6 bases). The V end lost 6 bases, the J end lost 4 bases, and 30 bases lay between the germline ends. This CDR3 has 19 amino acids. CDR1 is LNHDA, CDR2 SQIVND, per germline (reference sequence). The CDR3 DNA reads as TGTGCCAGTAGAAGTAGAAACCGGGACACCGCCCGCCCCGTCTATGGCTACACCTTC. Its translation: CASRSRNRDTARPVYGYTF. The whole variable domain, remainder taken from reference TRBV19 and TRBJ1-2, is DGGITQSPKYLFRKEGQNVTLSCEQNLNHDAMYWYRQDPGQGLRLIYYSQIVNDFQKGDIAEGYSVSREKKESFPLTVTSAQKNPTAFYLCASRSRNRDTARPVYGYTFGSGTRLTVV.

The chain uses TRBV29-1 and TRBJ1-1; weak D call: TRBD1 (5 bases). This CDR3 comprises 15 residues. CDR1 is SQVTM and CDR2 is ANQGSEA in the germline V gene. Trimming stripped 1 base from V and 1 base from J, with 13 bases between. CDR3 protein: CSVEGGGLPNTEAFF. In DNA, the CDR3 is TGCAGCGTTGAAGGGGGGGGATTGCCGAACACTGAAGCTTTCTTT.

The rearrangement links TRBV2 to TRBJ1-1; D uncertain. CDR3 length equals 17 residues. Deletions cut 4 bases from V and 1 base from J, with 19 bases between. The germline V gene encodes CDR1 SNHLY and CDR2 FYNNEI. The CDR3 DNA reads TGTGCCAGCAGTGCGTTGTCGAGGGATCGGGGGAACACTGAAGCTTTCTTT. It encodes CASSALSRDRGNTEAFF.

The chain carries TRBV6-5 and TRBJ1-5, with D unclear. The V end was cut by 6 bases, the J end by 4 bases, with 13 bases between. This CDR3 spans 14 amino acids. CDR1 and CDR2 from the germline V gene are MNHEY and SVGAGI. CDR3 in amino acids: CASRVTGGNQPQHF. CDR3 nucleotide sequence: TGTGCCAGCAGGGTGACGGGAGGTAATCAGCCCCAGCATTTT.

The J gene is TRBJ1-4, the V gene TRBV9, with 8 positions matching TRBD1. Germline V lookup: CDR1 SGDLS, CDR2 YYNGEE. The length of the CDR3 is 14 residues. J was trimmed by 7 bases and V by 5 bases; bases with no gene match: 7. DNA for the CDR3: TGTGCCAGCAGTTCCGGGACAGGAGGTGAAAAACTGTTTTTT. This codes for CASSSGTGGEKLFF.

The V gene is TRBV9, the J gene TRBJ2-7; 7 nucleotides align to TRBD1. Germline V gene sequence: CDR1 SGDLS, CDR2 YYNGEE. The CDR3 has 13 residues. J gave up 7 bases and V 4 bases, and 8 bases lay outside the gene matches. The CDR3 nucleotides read TGTGCCAGCAGCCTCTTAACAGGGGAGGAGCAGTACTTC. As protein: CASSLLTGEEQYF.

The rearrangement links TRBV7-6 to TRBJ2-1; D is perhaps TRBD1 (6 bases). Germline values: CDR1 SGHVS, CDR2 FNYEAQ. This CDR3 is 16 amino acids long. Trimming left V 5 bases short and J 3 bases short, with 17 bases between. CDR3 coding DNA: TGTGCCAGCAGCGCCCCCGGGGCAGGGGTCTACAATGAGCAGTTCTTC. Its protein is CASSAPGAGVYNEQFF. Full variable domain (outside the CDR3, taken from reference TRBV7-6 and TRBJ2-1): GAGVSQSPRYKVTKRGQDVALRCDPISGHVSLYWYRQALGQGPEFLTYFNYEAQQDKSGLPNDRFSAERPEGSISTLTIQRTEQRDSAMYRCASSAPGAGVYNEQFFGPGTRLTVL.

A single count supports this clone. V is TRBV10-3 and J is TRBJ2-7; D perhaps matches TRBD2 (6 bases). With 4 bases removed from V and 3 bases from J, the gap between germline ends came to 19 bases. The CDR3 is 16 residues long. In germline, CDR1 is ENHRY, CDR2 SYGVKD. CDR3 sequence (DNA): TGTGCCATCAGTGTGGGTTTAGGGAGGCCATTCTACGAGCAGTACTTC. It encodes CAISVGLGRPFYEQYF.

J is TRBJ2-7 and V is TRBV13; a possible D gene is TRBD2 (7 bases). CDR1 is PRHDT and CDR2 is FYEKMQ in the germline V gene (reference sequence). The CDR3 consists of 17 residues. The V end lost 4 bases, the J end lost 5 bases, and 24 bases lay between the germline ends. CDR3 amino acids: CASSSHEGGSPLDEQYF. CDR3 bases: TGTGCCAGCAGCTCCCATGAGGGGGGGAGTCCTCTGGACGAGCAGTACTTC.

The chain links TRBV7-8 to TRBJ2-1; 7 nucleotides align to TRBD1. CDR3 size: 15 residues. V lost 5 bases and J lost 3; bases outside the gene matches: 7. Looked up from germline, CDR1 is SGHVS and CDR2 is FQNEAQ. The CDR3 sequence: CASSPRQGDYNEQFF. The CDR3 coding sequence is TGTGCCAGCAGCCCCAGACAGGGTGACTACAATGAGCAGTTCTTC.

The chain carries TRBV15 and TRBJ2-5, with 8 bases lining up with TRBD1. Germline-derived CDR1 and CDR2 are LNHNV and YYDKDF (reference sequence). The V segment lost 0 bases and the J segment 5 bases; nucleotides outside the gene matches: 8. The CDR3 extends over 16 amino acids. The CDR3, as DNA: TGTGCCACCAGCAGAGATGAGGCCAGGGGGCGCGAGACCCAGTACTTC. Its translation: CATSRDEARGRETQYF.